Following are 32 T cell receptor beta chains from one sample sequenced in a study of T cells after yellow fever vaccination. Using its own MiXCR run on the 5' RACE reads, TCRdb lists one record per CDR3 protein. The data hold 250,000 to 350,000 distinct CDR3 sequences, with approximately 4.5% observed a single time. Sequenced material: PBMCs, taken 15 days after the yellow fever booster vaccination. Every receptor here comes from a young man who received the YFV17D yellow fever vaccine.

The chain joins TRBV5-4 to TRBJ1-2; D is unresolved. Germline V gene sequence: CDR1 SGHNT, CDR2 YYREEE (reference sequence). The V end was cut by 7 bases, the J end by 4 bases, with 17 bases between. This CDR3 comprises 14 residues. CDR3 in amino acids: CASRQTGSGYGYTF. The CDR3 bases are TGTGCCAGCCGACAAACGGGGTCGGGCTATGGCTACACCTTC.

The sample holds many counts of this clonotype. This sequence joins TRBV27 and TRBJ1-5, with unresolved D. CDR1 and CDR2 (germline): MNHEY, SMNVEV (reference sequence). The germline V and J ends were trimmed by 4 bases and 9 bases, with 22 bases remaining between them. The CDR3 extends over 16 amino acids. The CDR3 loop reads CASSSYHRTGPWPQHF. CDR3 coding DNA: TGTGCCAGCAGTTCCTACCACCGGACTGGGCCATGGCCCCAGCATTTT.

This clonotype was seen ten or more times. This chain joins TRBV6-2 or TRBV6-3 and TRBJ1-2; D is undetermined. The CDR3 has 13 residues. CDR1 is MNHEY, CDR2 SVGEGT, per germline. Trimming left V 7 bases short and J 0 bases short, with 9 bases between. This CDR3 reads CASKQGPNYGYTF. CDR3 coding DNA: TGTGCCAGCAAACAAGGCCCTAACTATGGCTACACCTTC.

This clonotype was counted ten times or more. The chain employs TRBV5-1 and TRBJ2-5; TRBD2 matches 9 bases. CDR1 is SGHRS and CDR2 is YFSETQ in the germline V gene. V shed 3 bases and J 4 bases; nucleotides not matched to a gene: 7. This CDR3 is 15 amino acids long. The CDR3 nucleotides are TGCGCCAGCAGCTCCCAGGCTAGCGGGGTAGAGACCCAGTACTTC. Amino acid sequence: CASSSQASGVETQYF.

This clonotype has a handful of counts. This chain links TRBV29-1 with TRBJ2-3; 7 bases map to TRBD1. Trimming cost V 7 bases and J 2 bases; bases outside gene matches: 3. This CDR3 comprises 12 residues. CDR1 and CDR2 (germline): SQVTM, ANQGSEA. DNA for the CDR3: TGCAGCGCTGACAGGGTCACAGATACGCAGTATTTT. Protein: CSADRVTDTQYF.

This chain connects TRBV5-1 to TRBJ1-6; TRBD1 agrees at 8 bases. The CDR3 has 18 residues. The germline gives CDR1 SGHRS, CDR2 YFSETQ. Trimming cost V 1 base and J 10 bases; bases outside gene matches: 16. The CDR3: CASSLSDTGGLLGSPLHF. The CDR3 nucleotides read TGCGCCAGCAGCTTGTCAGACACAGGGGGTCTCCTTGGCTCACCCCTCCACTTT.

The sample holds many counts of this clonotype. The chain is built from TRBV12-3 or TRBV12-4 and TRBJ2-1; D perhaps matches TRBD1 (6 bases). Trimming cost V 7 bases and J 4 bases, with 11 bases left between them. The CDR3 sequence is 13 residues long. CDR3 nucleotide sequence: TGTGCCAGCACCTTGGACAGTTACAATGAGCAGTTCTTC. The encoded protein is CASTLDSYNEQFF.

This clonotype was detected many times. The V call is TRBV7-6, the J call TRBJ2-1; possible D gene TRBD2, 6 bases. The CDR3 has 13 amino acids. Trimming removed 5 bases from V and 7 bases from J, with 12 bases in between. The germline V gene encodes CDR1 SGHVS and CDR2 FNYEAQ. In DNA form, the CDR3 reads TGTGCCAGCAGCGCCGGGACTCAAAATGAGCAGTTCTTC. Translating it yields CASSAGTQNEQFF.

V is TRBV20-1 and J is TRBJ1-5, with unresolved D. This CDR3 region has 17 residues. Germline CDR1 and CDR2: DFQATT and SNEGSKA (reference sequence). V lost 6 bases to trimming and J lost 6 bases, with 27 bases between them. CDR3 DNA sequence: TGCAGTGCACAACCCGCCCAACTCCGGGCCCCAGCTCAGCCCCAGCATTTT. Its protein is CSAQPAQLRAPAQPQHF.

This clonotype was seen more than once but under ten times. The chain carries TRBV4-3 and TRBJ2-5, with 11 bases identical to TRBD2. The CDR3 is 17 amino acids. CDR1 and CDR2 from the germline V gene are LGHNA and YSLEER. The J segment lost 0 bases and the V segment lost 1 base, leaving 4 bases of the junction unmatched. In DNA, the CDR3 is TGCGCCAGCAGCCAAGCCAGGACTAGCGGGTACCAAGAGACCCAGTACTTC. Translated, it gives CASSQARTSGYQETQYF.

A few counts support this clonotype. This chain connects TRBV3-1 to TRBJ2-7; 9 positions match TRBD1. The V segment lost 3 bases and the J segment 7 bases; nucleotides outside the gene matches: 13. The CDR3 has 16 residues. Germline loops: CDR1 LGHDT, CDR2 YNNKEL (reference sequence). The CDR3 reads CASSHRTGEPFGEQYF. The CDR3 region has the DNA TGTGCCAGCAGCCACAGGACAGGGGAACCCTTTGGGGAGCAGTACTTC.

This clonotype has a count of ten or more. The rearrangement links TRBV6-5 to TRBJ1-2; TRBD1 agrees at 7 bases. The CDR3 loop spans 16 amino acids. Germline CDR1 MNHEY, CDR2 SVGAGI. Trimming at V came to 2 bases and at J to 5 bases, leaving 11 bases not matched to a gene. CDR3 sequence: CASSYKSPGGRYGYTF. CDR3 bases: TGTGCCAGCAGTTACAAGTCTCCAGGGGGGAGATATGGCTACACCTTC.

This clonotype was observed a few times. The chain couples TRBV4-1 to TRBJ1-5, with D possibly matching TRBD1 (5 bases). The germline V gene has CDR1 MGHRA and CDR2 YSYEKL. The CDR3 extends over 14 amino acids. Trimming left V 3 bases short and J 4 bases short, with 10 bases between. DNA for the CDR3: TGCGCCAGCAGCCACCCGGGGCGGAATCAGCCCCAGCATTTT. Encoded protein: CASSHPGRNQPQHF.

The chain recombines TRBV7-8 with TRBJ1-2; D is perhaps TRBD1 (6 bases). Trimming removed 10 bases at V and 7 bases at J, with 19 bases between. CDR1 SGHVS and CDR2 FQNEAQ come from the germline V gene. The length of the CDR3 is 13 residues. CDR3: CATPAHGGGGYTF. Here the CDR3 DNA reads TGTGCCACCCCGGCTCACGGGGGCGGTGGCTACACCTTC. The variable domain in full, with the rest retrieved from reference TRBV7-8 and TRBJ1-2, is GAGVSQSPRYKVAKRGQDVALRCDPISGHVSLFWYQQALGQGPEFLTYFQNEAQLDKSGLPSDRFFAERPEGSVSTLKIQRTQQEDSAVYLCATPAHGGGGYTFGSGTRLTVV.

This clonotype was observed at least ten times. The chain joins TRBV4-3 to TRBJ1-6, with TRBD1 identical over 7 bases. Germline values: CDR1 LGHNA, CDR2 YSLEER. The junction had 7 bases not matched to a gene; V was cut back by 1 base and J by 10 bases. This CDR3 spans 15 amino acids. The CDR3 sequence is CASSQVQGVGSPLHF. In DNA, the CDR3 is TGCGCCAGCAGCCAAGTGCAGGGGGTCGGCTCACCCCTCCACTTT.

The table lists this clonotype with many counts. This rearrangement joins TRBV12-3 or TRBV12-4 to TRBJ2-1, with D maybe TRBD2 (7 bases). Deletions cut 9 bases from V and 3 bases from J, with 15 bases between. The CDR3 is 14 residues long. The chain's CDR3 is CARGGGGLYNEQFF. The CDR3 coding sequence is TGTGCCAGAGGAGGGGGGGGTCTCTACAATGAGCAGTTCTTC.

V and J are TRBV18 and TRBJ2-3; D is uncertain. Germline V lookup: CDR1 KGHSH, CDR2 LQKENI. This CDR3 has 13 residues. The ends were cut back, 5 bases at V and 2 bases at J, with 8 bases in the middle. The CDR3 nucleotides are TGTGCCAGCTCAAAACCCTTCACAGATACGCAGTATTTT. Amino acid sequence: CASSKPFTDTQYF.

This clonotype was seen repeatedly, ten times or more. This chain joins TRBV5-1 and TRBJ1-6, with 8 bases identical to TRBD1. Germline CDR1 SGHRS, CDR2 YFSETQ. The length of the CDR3 is 14 residues. V trimming: 4 bases; J trimming: 9 bases; junction bases outside the gene matches: 6. The DNA of the CDR3 is TGCGCCAGCAGCCCCTCCAGGGGGCCTTCACCCCTCCACTTT. It codes for CASSPSRGPSPLHF.

This sequence joins TRBV12-3 or TRBV12-4 and TRBJ2-3; a possible D gene is TRBD2 (5 bases). Deletions cut 5 bases from V and 6 bases from J, with 15 bases between. The CDR3 has 14 residues. For the CDR3, the DNA is TGTGCCAGCAGTAGTAGACGAGGGTCGGATACGCAGTATTTT. This translates into CASSSRRGSDTQYF.

This clonotype was recorded at least ten times. The chain joins TRBV7-3 to TRBJ2-2; 8 bases map to TRBD1. CDR1 and CDR2 (germline): SGHTA, FQGTGA. The CDR3 has 15 amino acids. V was clipped by 5 bases and J by 6 bases; unmatched bases: 8. Here the CDR3 DNA reads TGTGCCAGCAGCACAGCCGGGACAGGCCCCGGGGAGCTGTTTTTT. Its translation: CASSTAGTGPGELFF.

The chain employs TRBV2 and TRBJ1-5; D perhaps matches TRBD1 (6 bases). The CDR3 is 13 amino acids. Germline V gene lookup returns CDR1 SNHLY and CDR2 FYNNEI. V lost 8 bases to trimming and J lost 3 bases, with 11 bases between them. In DNA form, the CDR3 reads TGTGCCAGCGGGGGACAAGTCAATCAGCCCCAGCATTTT. Its protein product is CASGGQVNQPQHF.

This clonotype showed up many times. The chain links TRBV7-9 to TRBJ2-1; D is undetermined. The germline V gene encodes CDR1 SEHNR and CDR2 FQNEAQ (reference sequence). V was clipped by 3 bases and J by 2 bases, with 5 bases between them. The CDR3 totals 13 residues. The CDR3 DNA is TGTGCCAGCAGCTTCAGGCCCTACAATGAGCAGTTCTTC. This gives the protein CASSFRPYNEQFF.

This clonotype was counted many times. The chain recombines TRBV10-3 with TRBJ2-5; 8 bases are a match to TRBD2. The ends lost 2 bases at V and 2 bases at J; junction bases unmatched: 4. The CDR3 is 15 amino acids. Per the germline V gene, CDR1 is ENHRY and CDR2 is SYGVKD. The CDR3 loop is CAISEKAGGQETQYF. CDR3 coding DNA: TGTGCCATCAGTGAGAAGGCGGGGGGACAAGAGACCCAGTACTTC.

This clonotype has just a few counts. The rearrangement joins TRBV5-1 to TRBJ2-2, with D possibly being TRBD2 (7 bases). CDR1 SGHRS and CDR2 YFSETQ come from the germline V gene. The CDR3 extends over 15 amino acids. Trimming removed 10 bases at V and 5 bases at J, with 21 bases between. The CDR3, as DNA: TGCGCCGGGACTTTATCGGGGGGCCATACCGGGGAGCTGTTTTTT. Translation gives CAGTLSGGHTGELFF.

The chain links TRBV18 to TRBJ2-7; weak D call: TRBD1 (6 bases). With 3 bases removed from V and 0 bases from J, the gap between germline ends came to 9 bases. The CDR3 contains 14 residues. The V gene's germline CDR1 is KGHSH and CDR2 LQKENI. This CDR3 is CASSPIQGSYEQYV. In DNA form, the CDR3 reads TGTGCCAGCTCACCTATACAGGGCTCCTACGAGCAGTACGTC.

This clonotype has a handful of counts. The chain combines TRBV28 with TRBJ2-1; D is unresolved. The germline V gene has CDR1 MDHEN and CDR2 SYDVKM. The CDR3 consists of 11 residues. V lost 4 bases and J 10 bases, leaving 8 bases between the germline ends. This chain's CDR3 is CASSSRSEQFF. The CDR3 bases are TGTGCCAGCAGTTCTCGGTCGGAGCAGTTCTTC.

This clonotype was counted many times. This sequence joins TRBV7-2 and TRBJ1-6; D is perhaps TRBD1 (6 bases). Trimming removed 5 bases at V and 7 bases at J, with 12 bases between. Germline CDR1 is SGHTA and CDR2 is FQGNSA. The CDR3 is 14 residues long. CDR3 sequence reads: CASSLGQINSPLHF. CDR3 DNA sequence: TGTGCCAGCAGCCTCGGACAGATCAATTCACCCCTCCACTTT.

The CDR3 region is CASSDRGTWETQYF. CDR3 in DNA: TGCGCCAGCAGTGACAGGGGGACCTGGGAGACCCAGTACTTC. The J gene is TRBJ2-5, the V gene TRBV10-1; 7 nucleotides match TRBD1. This CDR3 spans 14 amino acids. V was clipped by 3 bases and J by 5 bases; unmatched bases: 6. Germline values: CDR1 WNHNN, CDR2 SYGVQD (reference sequence).

This clonotype came up many times. The genes are TRBV20-1 and TRBJ1-5, with D possibly being TRBD1 (6 bases). The CDR3 has 15 amino acids. Germline values: CDR1 DFQATT, CDR2 SNEGSKA (reference sequence). V was pared by 0 bases and J by 3 bases, with 12 bases between. CDR3 nucleotides: TGCAGTGCTAGAGAGAAGGACAGATTCAATCAGCCCCAGCATTTT. Translating gives CSAREKDRFNQPQHF.

This clonotype was detected many times. The chain joins TRBV7-2 to TRBJ1-2, with unresolved D. The CDR3 has 17 amino acids. The germline V and J ends were trimmed by 1 base and 4 bases, with 19 bases remaining between them. Germline CDR1 reads SGHTA; CDR2 reads FQGNSA. The DNA for the CDR3 is TGTGCCAGCAGCTTAGTGGTTGGGCGTAGTGATGGCTATGGCTACACCTTC. This translates into CASSLVVGRSDGYGYTF.

In this sample, this clonotype turned up a few times. The V and J genes are TRBV9 and TRBJ2-1; D may correspond to TRBD1 or TRBD2 (5 bases each). Trimming cost V 4 bases and J 8 bases, with 19 bases left between them. The CDR3 has 15 residues. Germline CDR1 and CDR2: SGDLS and YYNGEE. In nucleotides, the CDR3 is TGTGCCAGCAGCTCTACGGGACGAGGAGCGGATGAGCAGTTCTTC. Protein product: CASSSTGRGADEQFF. Complete variable domain (other parts from reference TRBV9 and TRBJ2-1): DSGVTQTPKHLITATGQRVTLRCSPRSGDLSVYWYQQSLDQGLQFLIQYYNGEERAKGNILERFSAQQFPDLHSELNLSSLELGDSALYFCASSSTGRGADEQFFGPGTRLTVL.

This clonotype was seen at least ten times. The chain is built from TRBV5-1 and TRBJ2-4; the D gene is possibly TRBD2 (5 bases). Germline V gene lookup returns CDR1 SGHRS and CDR2 YFSETQ. CDR3 size: 15 residues. The V gene lost 4 bases and the J gene lost 7 bases, with 18 bases spanning the gap. This CDR3 is CASSLLWGVENIQYF. DNA for the CDR3: TGCGCCAGCAGCCTGCTGTGGGGAGTAGAGAACATTCAGTACTTC.